This TCR beta chain was retrieved from a study of blood T cell repertoires in COVID-19. Study in general: Sites across the United States, Italy and Spain contributed samples from acute and convalescent COVID-19. The analysed material was cDNA or gDNA that came from T cells, B-cell-depleted T cells, or PBMCs.

As processed by the authors: Nucleated cell counts were estimated from reference gene primer amplification. Profiled with immunoSEQ multiplex PCR; TCRdb holds only in-frame clones, not every one. V and J calls and clone size are those listed in that table; D and trimming were worked out from the DNA. Of under 150,000 clones in the sample, around 80% are singletons; the top ten hold 1.9%. The CDR3 is made up of 14 amino acids. CDR1 MDHEN and CDR2 SYDVKM come from the germline V gene. V was trimmed by 8 bases and J by 4 bases, leaving 15 bases between them. The sample consisted of peripheral blood. The clonotype comes from a man aged 65 to 79 with acute or convalescent COVID-19. V is TRBV28 and J is TRBJ1-5, with TRBD1 as a possible D gene (5 bases). The CDR3 here is CASYAGRLNQPQHF. The DNA for the CDR3 is TGTGCCAGCTACGCGGGACGACTAAATCAGCCCCAGCATTTT.